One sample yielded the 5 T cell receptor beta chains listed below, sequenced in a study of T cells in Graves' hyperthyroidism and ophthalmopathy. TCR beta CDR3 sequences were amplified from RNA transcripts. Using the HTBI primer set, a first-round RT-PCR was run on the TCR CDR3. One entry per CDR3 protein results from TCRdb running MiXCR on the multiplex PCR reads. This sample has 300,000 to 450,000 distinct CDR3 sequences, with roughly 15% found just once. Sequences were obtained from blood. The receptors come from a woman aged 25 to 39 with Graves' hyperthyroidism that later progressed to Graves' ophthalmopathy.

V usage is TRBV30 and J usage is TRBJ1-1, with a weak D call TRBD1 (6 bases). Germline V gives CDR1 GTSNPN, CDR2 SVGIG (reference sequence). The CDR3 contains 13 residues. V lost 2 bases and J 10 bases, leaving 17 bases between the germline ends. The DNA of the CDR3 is TGTGCCTGGAGTACTTATTCCGGGACAAGAGCTTTCTTT. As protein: CAWSTYSGTRAFF.

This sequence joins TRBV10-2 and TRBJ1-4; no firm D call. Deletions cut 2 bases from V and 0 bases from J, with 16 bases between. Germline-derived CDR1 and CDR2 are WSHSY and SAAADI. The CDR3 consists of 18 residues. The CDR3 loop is CASSELDLLPATNEKLFF. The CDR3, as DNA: TGCGCCAGCAGTGAGCTGGACCTATTACCCGCAACTAATGAAAAACTGTTTTTT.

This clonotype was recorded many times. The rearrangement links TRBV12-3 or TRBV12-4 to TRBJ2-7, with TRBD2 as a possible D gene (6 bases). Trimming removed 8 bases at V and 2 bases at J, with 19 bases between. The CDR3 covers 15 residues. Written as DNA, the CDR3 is TGTGCCAGCGGAACAGAAGCTAGCGTTCCCTACGAGCAGTACTTC. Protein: CASGTEASVPYEQYF.

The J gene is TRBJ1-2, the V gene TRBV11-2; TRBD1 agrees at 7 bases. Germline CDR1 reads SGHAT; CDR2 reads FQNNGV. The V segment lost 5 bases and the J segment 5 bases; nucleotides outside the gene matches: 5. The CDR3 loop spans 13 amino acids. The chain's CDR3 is CASSPGQRYGYTF. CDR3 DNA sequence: TGTGCCAGCAGCCCGGGACAGAGATATGGCTACACCTTC.

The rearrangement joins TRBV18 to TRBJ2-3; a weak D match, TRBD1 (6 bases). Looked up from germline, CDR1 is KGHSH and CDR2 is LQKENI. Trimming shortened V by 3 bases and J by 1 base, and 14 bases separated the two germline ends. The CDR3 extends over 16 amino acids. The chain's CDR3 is CASSPNRERRTDTQYF. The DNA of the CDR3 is TGTGCCAGCTCACCTAACAGGGAGAGGCGCACAGATACGCAGTATTTT.